This TCR beta chain comes out of a study of cytomegalovirus exposure and HLA in healthy donors. The donors were healthy bone marrow donors. Donors counted as nominally healthy when sampled, yet unrecorded immune exposures were likely. The study's findings and limits: Specificity for CMV antigens was confirmed in vitro for a few of the CMV-associated chains. The study assumed roughly uniform donor sequencing depth for presence/absence analyses.

Vbeta (60) and Jbeta (13) primers were used in the PCR. Using immunoSEQ multiplex PCR, the repertoire was profiled, and TCRdb retains in-frame clones only, with some absent. The profile shows about 120,000 clones, under 85% of them singletons. Trimming stripped 4 bases from V and 9 bases from J, with 20 bases between. CDR3 size: 16 residues. CDR1 is SGHRS, CDR2 YFSETQ, per germline. Concerning this clone itself: The antigen is unknown.

Source material: PBMCs. The TCR comes from a woman aged 18-30 years in good health and CMV-seronegative. This chain connects TRBV5-1 to TRBJ1-6, with D perhaps TRBD1 (6 bases). DNA for the CDR3: TGCGCCAGCAGCCCACAAGGGGCAGGGGCAACTTCACCCCTCCACTTT. Residues: CASSPQGAGATSPLHF.